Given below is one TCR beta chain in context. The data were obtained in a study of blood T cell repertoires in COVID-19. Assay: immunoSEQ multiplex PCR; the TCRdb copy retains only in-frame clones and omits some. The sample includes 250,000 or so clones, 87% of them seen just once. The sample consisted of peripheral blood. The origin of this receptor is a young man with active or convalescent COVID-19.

CDR3 DNA: TGTGCCAGCAGCCTCTGGGACAGGGGGCAAATGAACACTGAAGCTTTCTTT. It encodes CASSLWDRGQMNTEAFF. V usage is TRBV7-4 and J usage is TRBJ1-1, with 12 bases lining up with TRBD1. The CDR3 has 17 amino acids. Unmatched junction bases numbered 7, after V lost 5 bases and J lost 0 bases. Germline V gene lookup returns CDR1 SGHVT and CDR2 SQSDAQ.